This TCR beta chain was obtained from a study of blood T cell repertoires in COVID-19. Clones were sequenced by immunoSEQ multiplex PCR, and TCRdb holds only the in-frame ones, with some missing. The sample comprises over 300,000 clones, roughly 90% of which are singletons, and approximately 9.4% rests with the top ten. Clinical histories supplied by participants themselves formed the basis of cohort assignment. There are 13 residues in the CDR3. Germline CDR1 reads SGHTA; CDR2 reads FQGTGA. The V gene lost 5 bases and the J gene lost 2 bases, with 6 bases spanning the gap. The sequence was obtained from a middle-aged woman who had recovered from COVID-19. The sequencing input was PBMCs or T cells enriched from blood (not recorded which). The chain recombines TRBV7-3 with TRBJ2-2, with D unclear. CDR3 loop: CASSHTNTGELFF. The CDR3 DNA sequence: TGTGCCAGCAGCCACACAAACACCGGGGAGCTGTTTTTT.